A selection of T cell receptor beta chains follows, all from one sample in a study of T cells in Graves' hyperthyroidism and ophthalmopathy. TCRdb processed the multiplex PCR reads anew with MiXCR; each CDR3 protein has one entry. Of around 350,000 distinct CDR3 sequences listed, roughly a sixth are singletons. Sequencing was performed on blood. The receptors originated from a woman aged 30 to 39 with Graves' hyperthyroidism that later progressed to Graves' ophthalmopathy. Both conserved end residues are part of each CDR3. A D gene is named only where the DNA matches it firmly. Clone size is stated in some rows and not others, as once, few, many or a class when expanded.

.	TRBV5-5	TRBJ2-7	.	CASSLSTGREQYF	TGTGCCAGCAGCTTGAGTACAGGGCGGGAGCAGTACTTC
many	TRBV7-8	TRBJ2-1	.	CASSDRGSYNEQFF	TGTGCCAGCAGCGACAGAGGCTCCTACAATGAGCAGTTCTTC
.	TRBV4-1	TRBJ1-1	.	CASSQMITGNTEAFF	TGCGCCAGCAGCCAAATGATAACAGGGAACACTGAAGCTTTCTTT
many	TRBV12-3/TRBV12-4	TRBJ1-1	TRBD1	CASSLRQGATEAFF	TGTGCCAGCAGTCTTAGACAGGGGGCAACTGAAGCTTTCTTT
once	TRBV2	TRBJ2-7	TRBD1	CASSEHGTDYEQYF	TGTGCCAGCAGTGAGCACGGGACAGACTACGAGCAGTACTTC
few	TRBV25-1	TRBJ2-3	.	CASSAGQDTQYF	TGTGCCAGCAGTGCTGGACAGGATACGCAGTATTTT
many	TRBV27	TRBJ2-1	TRBD2	CASSNRLAGSLSEQFF	TGTGCCAGCAGTAATCGACTAGCGGGATCCCTGAGTGAGCAGTTCTTC
many	TRBV27	TRBJ2-7	.	CASSLSHLRSYEQYF	TGTGCCAGCAGTTTATCCCACCTCAGGAGCTACGAGCAGTACTTC
few	TRBV19	TRBJ2-7	TRBD2	CASSIAGVGTYEQYF	TGTGCCAGTAGTATCGCGGGAGTTGGGACGTACGAGCAGTACTTC
few	TRBV3-1	TRBJ2-3	TRBD1	CASSGRDRGHEDTRYF	TGTGCCAGCAGCGGACGGGACAGGGGGCATGAAGATACGCGGTATTTT
many	TRBV29-1	TRBJ2-3	.	CSVPGTSTDTQYF	TGCAGCGTTCCGGGGACTAGCACAGATACGCAGTATTTT
.	TRBV27	TRBJ2-1	.	CASSLRGGRDGDEQFF	TGTGCCAGCAGCTTGCGGGGAGGACGGGACGGCGATGAGCAGTTCTTC
.	TRBV20-1	TRBJ2-7	TRBD1	CSASRSQGAYEQYF	TGCAGTGCTAGTAGGAGTCAGGGGGCTTACGAGCAGTACTTC
.	TRBV10-3	TRBJ1-3	.	CAISGLIPGPSSGNTIYF	TGTGCCATCAGTGGCCTGATTCCGGGACCGTCCTCTGGAAACACCATATATTTT
.	TRBV7-7	TRBJ2-2	.	CAVRGRNTGELFF	TGTGCCGTCAGGGGTCGGAACACCGGGGAGCTGTTTTTT
.	TRBV29-1	TRBJ2-1	TRBD2	CSVCLPGLADYEQFF	TGCAGCGTTTGCCTTCCGGGACTAGCGGATTACGAGCAGTTCTTC
.	TRBV6-1	TRBJ2-2	.	CASETIDGELFF	TGTGCCAGCGAAACCATAGACGGGGAGCTGTTTTTT
.	TRBV20-1	TRBJ2-5	TRBD1	CSPRGLLETQYF	TGCAGCCCCAGGGGGCTTTTAGAGACCCAGTACTTC
many	TRBV2	TRBJ2-1	TRBD2	CASRNSGGAGNEQFF	TGTGCCAGCCGTAACAGCGGGGGGGCAGGAAATGAGCAGTTCTTC
many	TRBV6-1	TRBJ2-7	TRBD1	CASSEVGRGYEQYF	TGTGCCAGCAGTGAAGTGGGCAGGGGGTACGAGCAGTACTTC
many	TRBV20-1	TRBJ2-5	TRBD2	CSATGLAGNQETQYF	TGCAGTGCGACTGGACTAGCGGGGAATCAAGAGACCCAGTACTTC
many	TRBV29-1	TRBJ1-1	TRBD1	CSAINRGNTEAFF	TGCAGCGCTATTAACAGGGGAAACACTGAAGCTTTCTTT
many	TRBV7-9	TRBJ2-1	TRBD2	CASSLSGAGGPRNEQFF	TGTGCCAGCAGCTTAAGTGGGGCGGGAGGGCCGAGGAATGAGCAGTTCTTC
many	TRBV20-1	TRBJ2-3	TRBD2	CSANLYGTSGTMEDTQYF	TGCAGTGCTAACCTATACGGGACTAGCGGCACCATGGAGGATACGCAGTATTTT
.	TRBV12-3/TRBV12-4	TRBJ2-3	.	CASREGGGNTQYF	TGTGCCAGCAGGGAGGGAGGAGGGAATACGCAGTATTTT
many	TRBV12-3/TRBV12-4	TRBJ2-3	.	CASSLGGPVSSTDTQYF	TGTGCCAGCAGTTTAGGGGGACCCGTTTCTAGCACAGATACGCAGTATTTT
few	TRBV4-1	TRBJ2-1	.	CASSSHSRGGHHEQFF	TGCGCCAGCAGCAGTCATTCCCGGGGTGGGCATCATGAGCAGTTCTTC
few	TRBV10-1	TRBJ2-5	TRBD1	CASSQGDRAFQETQYF	TGCGCCAGCAGCCAGGGGGACAGGGCCTTCCAAGAGACCCAGTACTTC
.	TRBV19	TRBJ1-2	.	CASSIDSAALHYGYTF	TGTGCCAGTAGTATAGATTCCGCAGCCCTGCACTATGGCTACACCTTC
few	TRBV7-9	TRBJ2-1	TRBD1	CASSFPTGAAESSSYNEQFF	TGTGCCAGCAGCTTCCCGACAGGGGCCGCTGAATCGAGCTCCTACAATGAGCAGTTCTTC
.	TRBV12-3/TRBV12-4	TRBJ1-4	TRBD1	CASSWTGGREKLFF	TGTGCCAGCAGTTGGACAGGAGGTAGAGAAAAACTGTTTTTT
many	TRBV3-1	TRBJ2-5	.	CASSQDSGPKETQYF	TGTGCCAGCAGCCAAGATTCGGGCCCGAAAGAGACCCAGTACTTC
.	TRBV4-2	TRBJ2-7	.	CASSQSAEQYF	TGTGCCAGCAGCCAGAGCGCGGAGCAGTACTTC
many	TRBV19	TRBJ1-1	.	CASSPRTELNTEAFF	TGTGCCAGTAGTCCTCGGACAGAATTGAACACTGAAGCTTTCTTT
many	TRBV28	TRBJ1-2	.	CASSFPYRVAGYTF	TGTGCCAGCAGTTTCCCGTACAGGGTTGCTGGCTACACCTTC
many	TRBV11-2	TRBJ1-6	.	CASTSFRENSPLHF	TGTGCCAGCACCTCATTCCGGGAAAATTCACCCCTCCACTTT
.	TRBV28	TRBJ2-1	TRBD2	CASSLARGGPLEQFF	TGTGCCAGCAGTCTGGCTAGGGGAGGGCCACTCGAGCAGTTCTTC
many	TRBV6-1	TRBJ2-6	.	CASSRTDSSGANVLTF	TGTGCCAGCAGCCGGACAGACAGCTCTGGGGCCAACGTCCTGACTTTC
many	TRBV13	TRBJ2-4	TRBD2	CASSSWTRDKNIQYF	TGTGCCAGCAGCTCCTGGACTAGAGACAAAAACATTCAGTACTTC
few	TRBV7-9	TRBJ1-6	.	CASSHWVGNSPLHF	TGTGCCAGCAGTCATTGGGTCGGTAATTCACCCCTCCACTTT
few	TRBV29-1	TRBJ2-1	.	CSVGSGYNEQFF	TGCAGCGTTGGGTCAGGGTACAATGAGCAGTTCTTC
.	TRBV6-1	TRBJ2-1	TRBD1	CAGTGDSYNEQFF	TGTGCCGGAACAGGGGACTCCTACAATGAGCAGTTCTTC
.	TRBV3-1	TRBJ2-7	TRBD1	CASSQDRAGYEQYF	TGTGCCAGCAGCCAGGACAGGGCGGGCTACGAGCAGTACTTC
many	TRBV11-2	TRBJ2-3	TRBD2	CASSFTGWERGLGDTQYF	TGTGCCAGCAGCTTCACGGGGTGGGAGCGGGGGTTGGGAGATACGCAGTATTTT
many	TRBV2	TRBJ2-5	.	CASDTQETQYF	TGTGCCAGCGACACCCAAGAGACCCAGTACTTC
.	TRBV7-9	TRBJ1-3	TRBD1	CASSPTGSGNTIYF	TGTGCCAGCAGCCCGACAGGGTCTGGAAACACCATATATTTT
many	TRBV5-5	TRBJ2-2	.	CASSLTIAEHTGELFF	TGTGCCAGCAGCTTGACTATAGCGGAACACACCGGGGAGCTGTTTTTT
many	TRBV27	TRBJ1-2	TRBD1	CASSSGTGINYGYTF	TGTGCCAGCAGTTCCGGGACAGGGATAAACTATGGCTACACCTTC
many	TRBV7-9	TRBJ2-1	TRBD2	CASNPSGSLSSYNEQFF	TGTGCCAGCAATCCTAGCGGGAGCCTCAGCTCCTACAATGAGCAGTTCTTC
few	TRBV12-3/TRBV12-4	TRBJ2-1	.	CASSLAPGPHDSYNEQFF	TGTGCCAGCAGTTTAGCCCCGGGACCGCATGATTCCTACAATGAGCAGTTCTTC
few	TRBV30	TRBJ2-3	.	CAWSVNFETDTQYF	TGTGCCTGGAGTGTAAATTTTGAGACAGATACGCAGTATTTT
.	TRBV28	TRBJ1-2	TRBD1	CASQRPGGADGYTF	TGTGCCAGCCAACGACCAGGGGGCGCAGATGGCTACACCTTC
.	TRBV6-4	TRBJ1-1	.	CTSRVQGLVNTEAFF	TGTACCAGCAGAGTTCAGGGGTTAGTAAACACTGAAGCTTTCTTT
many	TRBV12-3/TRBV12-4	TRBJ2-7	.	CASSRRLDYEQYF	TGTGCCAGCAGTAGGAGACTAGACTACGAGCAGTACTTC
many	TRBV7-9	TRBJ2-1	TRBD1	CASSPDVRDRIYNEQFF	TGTGCCAGCAGCCCTGATGTCCGGGACAGAATATACAATGAGCAGTTCTTC
.	TRBV20-1	TRBJ2-7	.	CSASWPSDSRPYEQYF	TGCAGTGCTAGTTGGCCTTCCGACAGCCGTCCCTACGAGCAGTACTTC
many	TRBV29-1	TRBJ2-3	.	CSVEHDYFTDTQYF	TGCAGCGTTGAACATGACTACTTCACAGATACGCAGTATTTT